The 6 T cell receptor beta chains below all came from one sample that was sequenced in a study of blood T cells in healthy people across ages. Primed by a sample-barcoded 5' primer and a J-beta primer mix, a second PCR proceeded for 7 to 11 cycles. TCRdb fed the 5' RACE reads into MiXCR, producing one record per CDR3 protein. The data show approximately 1,000,000 distinct CDR3 sequences, with under 45% seen just once and approximately 17% held by the top ten. The sequencing sample was made of blood. Receptor source: a woman aged 60-75 years in good health.

The chain uses TRBV7-3 and TRBJ2-3; the D gene is possibly TRBD2 (6 bases). The CDR3 is 16 amino acids. V lost 1 base, J lost 0 bases, and 11 bases lay in between. Germline CDR1 is SGHTA and CDR2 is FQGTGA. CDR3 sequence: CASSLISSVSTDTQYF. The CDR3 coding sequence is TGTGCCAGCAGCTTAATCTCTAGCGTGAGCACAGATACGCAGTATTTT. Full variable domain (outside the CDR3, taken from reference TRBV7-3 and TRBJ2-3): GAGVSQTPSNKVTEKGKYVELRCDPISGHTALYWYRQSLGQGPEFLIYFQGTGAADDSGLPNDRFFAVRPEGSVSTLKIQRTERGDSAVYLCASSLISSVSTDTQYFGPGTRLTVL.

This clonotype was counted between two and nine times. Here the CDR3 reads CASKIPMSGRRYNEQYF. The DNA for the CDR3 is TGTGCCAGCAAAATTCCCATGTCTGGGCGGCGCTACAATGAGCAGTACTTC. The V call is TRBV6-1, the J call TRBJ2-7; D ambiguous. This CDR3 is 17 amino acids long. Germline loops: CDR1 MNHNS, CDR2 SASEGT. V was cut by 7 bases and J by 7 bases, with 29 bases left in between.

The chain is built from TRBV10-3 and TRBJ2-7; D perhaps matches TRBD2 (5 bases). The ends were cut back, 8 bases at V and 5 bases at J, with 10 bases in the middle. The CDR3 runs 11 residues. The germline gives CDR1 ENHRY, CDR2 SYGVKD. This CDR3 is CAIGLADEQYF. The CDR3 DNA reads as TGTGCCATCGGTCTAGCTGACGAGCAGTACTTC.

The chain recombines TRBV29-1 with TRBJ2-3; D may be TRBD2 (5 bases). The CDR3 is 13 residues long. Per the germline V gene, CDR1 is SQVTM and CDR2 is ANQGSEA. Trimming stripped 5 bases from V and 8 bases from J, with 17 bases between. CDR3 sequence reads: CSVRRVIATTQYF. For the CDR3, the DNA is TGCAGCGTTCGTAGAGTGATAGCGACTACGCAGTATTTT.

Turning to this clonotype: This could be a read error, since a much larger clone is one nucleotide away. This sequence joins TRBV29-1 and TRBJ2-6, with D possibly TRBD1 on 6 matching bases. The CDR3 is 18 amino acids. Germline lookup yields CDR1 SQVTM and CDR2 ANQGSEA. Here the CDR3 DNA reads TGCAGCGTTGTAGGTAGTACAGGGACCCCGTCTGGGGCCAACGTCCAGACTTTC. It translates to CSVVGSTGTPSGANVQTF.

There are a few counts of this clonotype. The chain joins TRBV10-3 to TRBJ2-1, with D perhaps matching TRBD1 or TRBD2 (6 bases each). Germline V lookup: CDR1 ENHRY, CDR2 SYGVKD. Trimming stripped 3 bases from V and 8 bases from J, with 23 bases between. This CDR3 comprises 17 residues. For the CDR3, the DNA is TGTGCCATCAGTGATAGGATAGGGGGGCGCCCGCACCATGAGCAGTTCTTC. The encoded protein is CAISDRIGGRPHHEQFF.